This entry describes one T cell receptor beta chain. Its antigen is currently not known. There are no base qualities to consult, and no much larger clone falls within one base. This sample stems from a study of blood T cell repertoires in COVID-19 (dated by TCRdb to 2019 to 2021). Context from the whole study: Samples covering the acute and convalescent phases of COVID-19 were provided by collaborators in the United States, Italy and Spain. The sample metadata nearly always contained a de-identified subject ID, COVID-19 status, age in years and sex. The samples were drawn from two sources: the first 160 participants of the ongoing ImmuneRACE study, and 1,000 to 1,500 subjects contributed by 6 global collaborators. The material from the prospective study consisted of cDNA or gDNA derived from T cells, B-cell-depleted T cells, or PBMCs. The repertoires were released in a freely available public database meant as a resource for research on the immune response to SARS-CoV-2. Subjects who had been exposed to COVID-19, were actively infected with it, or had recovered from it provided the deeply sampled blood TCRbeta repertoires that made up the dataset. Where available, HLA class I and class II types were obtained from metadata supplied by the sample provider rather than from assay-based typing. Study-wide findings and limitations: Clinical and demographic metadata were provided uncurated, with the amount varying by source and participant.

The immunoSEQ Assay, a bias-controlled multiplex PCR, was used to amplify TCRbeta CDR3 regions from genomic DNA. As for the original processing: Nucleated cell counts per sample were estimated from amplification of reference gene primers within the assay. To quantify the absolute abundance of each unique TCRbeta CDR3 rearrangement, sequence reads were collapsed and filtered. For each sample, productive Simpson clonality was calculated as the square root of Simpson's diversity index across productive rearrangements. TCRdb mirrors the immuneACCESS table, restricted to in-frame sequences. Some clones are absent from its copies; in checked studies, under half trace to an unresolved V gene, and the reason for the others is unknown. The DNA was the basis for D and trimming; V, J and clone size are from that table. For this sample the table gives 250,000 to 400,000 clones, of which approximately 81% were detected only once. 1.5% to 2% of the sample is taken by the ten largest.

Participants in the prospective study were enrolled through a virtual design, were aged roughly 18 to 100 years, and lived in roughly 26 United States geographic areas. In the prospective study, participants were assigned to cohorts based on the clinical history participants reported in a screening survey and a study questionnaire. Exposed participants had been in contact with someone with a PCR-confirmed or clinician-diagnosed COVID-19 case within 2 weeks of study entry. Each participant in the prospective study had whole blood, serum and a nasopharyngeal or oropharyngeal swab collected by mobile phlebotomists. Additional blood draws and questionnaires over an approximately 2-month period could optionally be provided by prospective study participants. Blood samples from the prospective study were shipped frozen or at room temperature prior to DNA extraction. The origin of this receptor is a woman between 25 and 40 years old who had been exposed to COVID-19. Sample: PBMCs or T cells enriched from blood (not recorded which).

The CDR3 in this case is CASSQAVRGGSYGYTF. The DNA is as follows: TGCGCCAGCAGCCAAGCCGTTAGGGGGGGTAGCTATGGCTACACCTTC. The V and J genes are TRBV4-1 and TRBJ1-2; the D gene is perhaps TRBD1, on 6 matching bases. Inclusive of the bounding cysteine and phenylalanine, the CDR3 is 16 residues long. Just the 48-base CDR3 DNA is kept, in frame starting at base 1. CDR1 and CDR2 are read off the germline V gene as MGHRA and YSYEKL. Cut back by 1 base and 4 bases, the V and J ends lie 16 bases apart.